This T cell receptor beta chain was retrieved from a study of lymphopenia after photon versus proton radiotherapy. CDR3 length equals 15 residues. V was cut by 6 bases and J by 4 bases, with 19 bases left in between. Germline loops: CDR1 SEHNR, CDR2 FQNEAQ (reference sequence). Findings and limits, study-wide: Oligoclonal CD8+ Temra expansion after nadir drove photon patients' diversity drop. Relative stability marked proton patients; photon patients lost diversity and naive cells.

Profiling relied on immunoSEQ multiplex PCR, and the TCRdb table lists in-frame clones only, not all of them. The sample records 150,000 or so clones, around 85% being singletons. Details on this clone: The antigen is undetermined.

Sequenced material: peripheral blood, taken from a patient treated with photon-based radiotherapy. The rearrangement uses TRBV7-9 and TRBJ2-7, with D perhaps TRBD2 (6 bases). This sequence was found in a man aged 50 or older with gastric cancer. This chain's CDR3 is CASSYAPGESYEQYF. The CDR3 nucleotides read TGTGCCAGCAGTTACGCACCGGGAGAGTCATACGAGCAGTACTTC.